This T cell receptor beta chain comes out of a study of T-cell reconstitution after alpha-beta-depleted transplantation in children. The study, taken as a whole, reports: Most T-cell counts and diversity one year after the transplant came from T cells that were newly produced. Surviving recipient T cells and thymic progenitors accounted for the high day-60 TCRbeta diversity observed in some patients. In patients about two months after transplant, alpha-beta T cells reportedly arose from several hundred expanded graft clones.

It was with unique molecular identifiers that the TCRbeta library was prepared. TCRdb re-derived calls from the PCR reads in MiXCR, one entry per CDR3 protein. Found here are over 25,000 distinct CDR3 sequences, 15% to 20% of them singletons; the top ten hold about a third. Germline V gene data show CDR1 as DFQATT and CDR2 as SNEGSKA (reference sequence). CDR3 length: 15 residues. V was pared by 6 bases and J by 0 bases, with 9 bases of the junction left unmatched. With regard to this clonotype: Its antigen is currently unknown.

This sample comprised PBMCs, mostly from graft donor cells, obtained 60 days after TCRalphabeta/CD19-depleted stem cell transplant. This sequence was found in a male patient between 2 and 10 years old who had a stem cell transplant for acute lymphoblastic leukemia, so the T cells may come from the graft donor. The V gene is TRBV20-1, the J gene TRBJ2-3; 7 positions match TRBD1. The CDR3 sequence is CSADEGGGSTDTQYF. CDR3 coding DNA: TGCAGTGCCGACGAAGGGGGCGGGAGCACAGATACGCAGTATTTT.